This paragraph reports one T cell receptor beta chain. The sample is drawn from a study of OX40 agonist ivuxolimab in advanced cancers. Study in general: The dose-escalation cohort was about 83% male, with a mean age of about 60 years, ranging roughly 20 to 90.

The method was immunoSEQ multiplex PCR; TCRdb's version includes in-frame clones alone and lacks a portion of them. This sample has more than 80,000 clones; under 90% occur once, and the top ten carry 1.5% to 2.5%. Autoimmune disease history or systemic immunosuppression led to patients being barred. The length of the CDR3 is 14 residues. With 0 bases clipped from V and 3 bases from J, the junction kept 0 bases outside the gene matches. Germline V gene data show CDR1 as SGDLS and CDR2 as YYNGEE. This sample comprised CD4+ or CD8+ T cells sorted from blood, obtained in a trial of the OX40 agonist ivuxolimab. The chain joins TRBV9 to TRBJ2-1, with 7 bases lining up with TRBD1. This TCR derives from an adult with an advanced solid tumor such as melanoma, head and neck, liver or kidney cancer. The CDR3 is CASSVGDSYNEQFF. CDR3 in DNA: TGTGCCAGCAGCGTAGGGGACAGCTACAATGAGCAGTTCTTC.